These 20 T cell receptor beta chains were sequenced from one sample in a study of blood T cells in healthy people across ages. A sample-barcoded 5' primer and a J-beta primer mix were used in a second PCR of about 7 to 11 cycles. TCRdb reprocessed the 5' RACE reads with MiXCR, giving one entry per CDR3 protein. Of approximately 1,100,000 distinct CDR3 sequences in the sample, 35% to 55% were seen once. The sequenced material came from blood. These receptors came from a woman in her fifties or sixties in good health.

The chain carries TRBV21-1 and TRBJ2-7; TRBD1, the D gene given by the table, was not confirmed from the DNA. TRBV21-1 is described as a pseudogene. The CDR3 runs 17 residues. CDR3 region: CASSKAGGQGGDNEQYF. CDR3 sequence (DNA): TGTGCCAGCAGCAAAGCGGGCGGACAGGGGGGAGACAATGAGCAGTACTTC.

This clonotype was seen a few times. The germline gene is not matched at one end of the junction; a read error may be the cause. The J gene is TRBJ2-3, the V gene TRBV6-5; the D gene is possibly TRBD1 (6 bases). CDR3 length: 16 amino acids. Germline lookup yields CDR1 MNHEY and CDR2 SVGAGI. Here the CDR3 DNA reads TGTGCCAGCAGTTACTCAAACCCGGGACACACATATACGCAGTATTTT. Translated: CASSYSNPGHTYTQYF.

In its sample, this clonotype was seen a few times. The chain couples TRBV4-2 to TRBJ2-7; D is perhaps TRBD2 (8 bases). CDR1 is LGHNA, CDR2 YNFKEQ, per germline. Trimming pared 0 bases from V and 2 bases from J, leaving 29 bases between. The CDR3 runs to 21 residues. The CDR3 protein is CASSQEPLGTRGPYSTYEQYF. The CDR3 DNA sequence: TGTGCCAGCAGCCAAGAACCGTTAGGGACTAGGGGGCCATATTCGACCTACGAGCAGTACTTC.

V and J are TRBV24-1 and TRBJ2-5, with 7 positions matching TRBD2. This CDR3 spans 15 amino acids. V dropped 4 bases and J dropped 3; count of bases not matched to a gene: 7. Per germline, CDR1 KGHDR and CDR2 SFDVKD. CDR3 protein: CATSDGTRGEETQYF. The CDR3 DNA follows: TGTGCCACCAGTGACGGCACCCGGGGGGAAGAGACCCAGTACTTC.

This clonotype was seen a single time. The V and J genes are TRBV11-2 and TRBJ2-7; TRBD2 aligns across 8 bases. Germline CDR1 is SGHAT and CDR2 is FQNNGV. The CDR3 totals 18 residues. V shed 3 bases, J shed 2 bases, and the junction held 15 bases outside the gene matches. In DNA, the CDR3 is TGTGCCAGCAGCTTCACGGGGGGGGCGGGAAGATATCCCTACGAGCAGTACTTC. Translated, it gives CASSFTGGAGRYPYEQYF.

This chain's CDR3 is CASSALEGQETQYF. Written as DNA, the CDR3 is TGTGCCAGCAGCGCACTAGAGGGCCAAGAGACCCAGTACTTC. The chain has TRBV9 and TRBJ2-5, with D maybe TRBD2 (5 bases). Per the germline V gene, CDR1 is SGDLS and CDR2 is YYNGEE. The CDR3 spans 14 residues. V lost 3 bases, J lost 1 base, and 10 bases lay in between.

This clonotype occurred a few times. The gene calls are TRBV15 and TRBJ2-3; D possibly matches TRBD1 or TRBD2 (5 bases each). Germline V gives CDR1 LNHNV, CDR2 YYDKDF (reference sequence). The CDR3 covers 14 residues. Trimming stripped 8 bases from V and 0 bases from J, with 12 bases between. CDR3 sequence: CATGAGGSTDTQYF. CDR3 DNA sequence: TGTGCCACCGGGGCGGGCGGAAGCACAGATACGCAGTATTTT.

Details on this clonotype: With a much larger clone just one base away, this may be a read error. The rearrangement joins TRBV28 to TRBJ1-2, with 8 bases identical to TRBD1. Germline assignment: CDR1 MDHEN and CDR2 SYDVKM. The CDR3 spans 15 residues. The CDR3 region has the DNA TGTGCCAGCACCCCATTGGCAGGGGGCGCCTATGCCTACACCTTC. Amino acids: CASTPLAGGAYAYTF.

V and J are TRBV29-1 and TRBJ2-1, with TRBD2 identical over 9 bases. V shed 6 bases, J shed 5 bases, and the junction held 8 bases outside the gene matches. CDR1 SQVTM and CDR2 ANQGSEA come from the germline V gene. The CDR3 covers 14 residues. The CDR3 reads CSVGPGLANNEQFF. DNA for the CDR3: TGCAGCGTGGGGCCGGGACTAGCTAACAATGAGCAGTTCTTC.

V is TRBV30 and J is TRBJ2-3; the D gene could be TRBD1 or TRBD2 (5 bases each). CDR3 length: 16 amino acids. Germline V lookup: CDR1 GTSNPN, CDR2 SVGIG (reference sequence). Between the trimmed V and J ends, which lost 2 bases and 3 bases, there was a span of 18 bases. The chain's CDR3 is CAWSSYPRGPTDTQYF. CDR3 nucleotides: TGTGCCTGGAGTTCTTACCCGAGGGGACCGACAGATACGCAGTATTTT.

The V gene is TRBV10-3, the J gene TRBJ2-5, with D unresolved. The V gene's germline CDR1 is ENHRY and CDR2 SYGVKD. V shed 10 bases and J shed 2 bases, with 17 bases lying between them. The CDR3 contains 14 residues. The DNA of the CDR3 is TGTGCCACCCAGTCCGTTGGGCGACAAGAGACCCAGTACTTC. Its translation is CATQSVGRQETQYF.

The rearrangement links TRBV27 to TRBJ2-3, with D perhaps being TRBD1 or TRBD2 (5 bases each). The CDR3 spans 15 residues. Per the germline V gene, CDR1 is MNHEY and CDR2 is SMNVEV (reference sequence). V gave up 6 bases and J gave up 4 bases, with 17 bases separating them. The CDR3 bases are TGTGCCAGCAGGGGGAGTGGGCAGGGATCAGATACGCAGTATTTT. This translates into CASRGSGQGSDTQYF.

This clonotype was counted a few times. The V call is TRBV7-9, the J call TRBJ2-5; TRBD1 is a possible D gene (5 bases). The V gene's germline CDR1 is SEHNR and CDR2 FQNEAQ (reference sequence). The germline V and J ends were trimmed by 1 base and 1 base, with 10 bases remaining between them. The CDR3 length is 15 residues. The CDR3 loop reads CASSLERTPQETQYF. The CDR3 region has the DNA TGTGCCAGCAGCTTAGAGAGGACACCCCAAGAGACCCAGTACTTC.

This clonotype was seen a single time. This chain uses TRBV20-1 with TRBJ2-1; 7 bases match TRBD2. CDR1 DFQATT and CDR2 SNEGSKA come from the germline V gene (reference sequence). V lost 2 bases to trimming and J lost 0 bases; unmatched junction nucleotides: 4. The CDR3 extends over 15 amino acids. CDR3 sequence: CSARMLAASYNEQFF. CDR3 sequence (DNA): TGCAGTGCTAGAATGCTAGCGGCCTCCTACAATGAGCAGTTCTTC.

The CDR3 here is CASRQTGVRYNSPLHF. The CDR3 DNA reads as TGTGCCAGCAGACAGACAGGGGTTCGCTATAATTCACCCCTCCACTTT. V and J are TRBV2 and TRBJ1-6; 8 bases align to TRBD1. After removal of 6 bases from V and 3 bases from J, the junction contained 7 bases not matched to a gene. Germline V gene sequence: CDR1 SNHLY, CDR2 FYNNEI. The CDR3 covers 16 residues.

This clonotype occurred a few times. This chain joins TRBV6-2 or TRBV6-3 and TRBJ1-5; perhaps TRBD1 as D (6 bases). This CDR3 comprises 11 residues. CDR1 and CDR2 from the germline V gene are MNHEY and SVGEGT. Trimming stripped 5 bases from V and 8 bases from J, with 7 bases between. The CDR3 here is CASSGGEPQHF. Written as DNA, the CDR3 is TGTGCCAGCAGTGGGGGCGAGCCCCAGCATTTT.

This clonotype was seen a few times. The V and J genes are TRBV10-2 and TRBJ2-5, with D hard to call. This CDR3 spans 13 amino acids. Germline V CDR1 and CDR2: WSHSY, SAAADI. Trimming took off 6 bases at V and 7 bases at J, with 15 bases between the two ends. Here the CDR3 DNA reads TGCGCCAGCAGAAGTGGGGATGGCCGGACCCAGTACTTC. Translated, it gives CASRSGDGRTQYF.

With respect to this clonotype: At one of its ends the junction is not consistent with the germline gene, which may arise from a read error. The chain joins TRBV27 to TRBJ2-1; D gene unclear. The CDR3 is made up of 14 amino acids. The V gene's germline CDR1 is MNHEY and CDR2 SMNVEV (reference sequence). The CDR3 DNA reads TGTGCCAGCAGTTCCAACCCGCCCTACAGTGAGCAGTTCTTC. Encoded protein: CASSSNPPYSEQFF.

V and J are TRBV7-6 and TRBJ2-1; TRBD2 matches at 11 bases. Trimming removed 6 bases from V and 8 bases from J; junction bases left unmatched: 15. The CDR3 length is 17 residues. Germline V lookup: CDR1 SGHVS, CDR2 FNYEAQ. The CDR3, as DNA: TGTGCCAGCAGTCAGCGGCTAGCGGGAGGTAGTGGCGATGAGCAGTTCTTC. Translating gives CASSQRLAGGSGDEQFF.

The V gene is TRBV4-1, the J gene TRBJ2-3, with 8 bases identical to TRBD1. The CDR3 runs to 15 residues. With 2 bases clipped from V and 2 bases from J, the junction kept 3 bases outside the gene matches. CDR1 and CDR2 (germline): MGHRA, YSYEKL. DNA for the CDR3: TGCGCCAGCAGCCAAACGGACAGGGTCACAGATACGCAGTATTTT. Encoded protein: CASSQTDRVTDTQYF.